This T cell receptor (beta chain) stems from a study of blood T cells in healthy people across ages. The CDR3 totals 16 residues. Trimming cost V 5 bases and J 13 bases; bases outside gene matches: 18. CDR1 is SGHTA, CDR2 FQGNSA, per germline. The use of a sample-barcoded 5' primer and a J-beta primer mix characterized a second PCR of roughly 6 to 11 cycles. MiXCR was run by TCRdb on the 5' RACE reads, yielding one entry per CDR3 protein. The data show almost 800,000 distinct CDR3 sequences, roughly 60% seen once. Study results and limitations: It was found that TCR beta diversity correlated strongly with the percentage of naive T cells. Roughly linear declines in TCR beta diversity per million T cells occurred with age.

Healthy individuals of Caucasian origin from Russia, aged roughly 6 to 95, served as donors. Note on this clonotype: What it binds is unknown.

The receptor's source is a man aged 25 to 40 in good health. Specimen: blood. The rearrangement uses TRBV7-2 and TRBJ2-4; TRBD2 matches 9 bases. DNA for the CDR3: TGTGCCAGCAGCGCCACGGCGACTAGCGGACTTCGGGAGCAGTACTTC. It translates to CASSATATSGLREQYF. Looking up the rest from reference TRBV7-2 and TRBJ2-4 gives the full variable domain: GAGVSQSPSNKVTEKGKDVELRCDPISGHTALYWYRQSLGQGLEFLIYFQGNSAPDKSGLPSDRFSAERTGGSVSTLTIQRTQQEDSAVYLCASSATATSGLREQYFGAGTRLSVL.